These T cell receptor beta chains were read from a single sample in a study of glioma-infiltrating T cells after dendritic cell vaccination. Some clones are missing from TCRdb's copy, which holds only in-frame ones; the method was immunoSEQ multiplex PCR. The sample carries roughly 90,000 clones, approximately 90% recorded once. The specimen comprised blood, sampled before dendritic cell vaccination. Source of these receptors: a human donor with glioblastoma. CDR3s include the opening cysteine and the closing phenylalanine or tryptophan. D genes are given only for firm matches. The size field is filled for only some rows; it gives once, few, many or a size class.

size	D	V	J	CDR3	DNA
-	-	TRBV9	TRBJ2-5	CASSVAGRGGQETQYF	TGTGCCAGCAGCGTAGCAGGCAGGGGAGGGCAAGAGACCCAGTACTTC
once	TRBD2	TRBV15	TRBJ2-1	CATSIRTSGSVEQFF	TGTGCCACCAGCATTCGGACTAGCGGGAGTGTGGAGCAGTTCTTC
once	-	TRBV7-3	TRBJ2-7	CASSLKHGAYEQYF	TGTGCCAGCAGCTTAAAACACGGAGCCTACGAGCAGTACTTC
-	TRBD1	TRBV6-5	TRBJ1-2	CASRDRGRTKGYTF	TGTGCCAGCAGGGACAGGGGGCGTACAAAAGGCTACACCTTC
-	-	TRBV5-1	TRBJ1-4	CASSSGDSTNEKLFF	TGCGCCAGCAGCTCGGGGGATTCAACTAATGAAAAACTGTTTTTT
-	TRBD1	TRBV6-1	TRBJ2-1	CASSRDSTYNEQFF	TGTGCCAGCAGTAGGGACAGTACCTACAATGAGCAGTTCTTC
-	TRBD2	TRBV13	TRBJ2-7	CASSVVGSGGPYEQYF	TGTGCCAGCAGCGTTGTAGGTAGCGGGGGACCCTACGAGCAGTACTTC
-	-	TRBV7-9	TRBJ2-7	CASSPQAGVFHEQYF	TGTGCCAGCAGCCCCCAGGCAGGGGTCTTCCACGAGCAGTACTTC
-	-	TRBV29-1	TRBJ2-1	CSVPQTKGTPDYNEQFF	TGCAGCGTTCCGCAAACTAAGGGGACTCCCGACTACAATGAGCAGTTCTTC
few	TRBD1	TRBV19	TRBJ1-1	CASRPGGQGRNTEAFF	TGTGCCAGTAGACCGGGGGGACAGGGTAGGAACACTGAAGCTTTCTTT
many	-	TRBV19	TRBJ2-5	CASSATFQETQYF	TGTGCCAGTAGTGCGACATTCCAAGAGACCCAGTACTTC
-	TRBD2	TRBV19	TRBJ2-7	CASSIASGSIYEQYF	TGTGCCAGTAGTATCGCTAGCGGGAGTATATACGAGCAGTACTTC
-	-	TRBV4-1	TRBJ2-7	CASSQVSTYEQYF	TGCGCCAGCAGCCAAGTGTCTACCTACGAGCAGTACTTC
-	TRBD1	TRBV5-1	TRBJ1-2	CASSLDRGGYGYTF	TGCGCCAGCAGCTTAGACAGGGGAGGCTATGGCTACACCTTC
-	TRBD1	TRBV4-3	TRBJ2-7	CASSPRTGTVQYF	TGCGCCAGCAGCCCTAGGACAGGGACCGTGCAGTACTTC
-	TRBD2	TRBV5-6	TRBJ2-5	CASSFGVGGSLETQYF	TGTGCCAGCAGCTTCGGGGTCGGGGGGAGTTTAGAGACCCAGTACTTC
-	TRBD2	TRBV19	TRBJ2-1	CASETSGRASEQFF	TGTGCCAGTGAGACTAGCGGGAGGGCCAGTGAGCAGTTCTTC
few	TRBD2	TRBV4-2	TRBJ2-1	CASSRGDFYQTSGSGNEQFF	TGTGCCAGCAGCCGGGGGGATTTCTACCAAACTAGCGGGAGTGGAAATGAGCAGTTCTTC
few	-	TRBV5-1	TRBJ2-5	CASSYQHRLQETQYF	TGCGCCAGCAGCTACCAGCATAGACTACAAGAGACCCAGTACTTC
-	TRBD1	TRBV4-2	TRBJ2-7	CASSLPGQASYEQYF	TGTGCCAGCAGCCTACCGGGACAGGCGTCCTACGAGCAGTACTTC
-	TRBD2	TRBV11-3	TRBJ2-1	CASSTRTSEQFF	TGTGCCAGCAGCACCCGGACTAGCGAGCAGTTCTTC
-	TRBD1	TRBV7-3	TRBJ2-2	CASSLTFGTDDRELFF	TGTGCCAGCAGCTTAACGTTTGGGACAGACGACCGGGAGCTGTTTTTT
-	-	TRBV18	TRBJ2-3	CASSPPSDNTQYF	TGTGCCAGCTCACCACCGAGCGATAATACGCAGTATTTT
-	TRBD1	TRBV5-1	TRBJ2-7	CASSLGDSTYEQYF	TGCGCCAGCAGCTTGGGGGACAGCACCTACGAGCAGTACTTC
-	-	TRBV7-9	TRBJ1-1	CASSFLTEAFF	TGTGCCAGCAGCTTCCTCACTGAAGCTTTCTTT
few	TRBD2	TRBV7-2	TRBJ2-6	CASTPGLAAYSGANVLTF	TGTGCCAGCACCCCGGGACTAGCGGCCTACTCTGGGGCCAACGTCCTGACTTTC
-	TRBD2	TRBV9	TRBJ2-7	CASSPYPGTTNYPYEQYF	TGTGCCAGCAGCCCATATCCCGGGACTACTAATTACCCATACGAGCAGTACTTC
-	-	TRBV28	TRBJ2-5	CASRRQFPWGETQYF	TGTGCCAGCAGGAGACAGTTCCCCTGGGGAGAGACCCAGTACTTC
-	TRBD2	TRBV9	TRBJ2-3	CASSAPGLAGVRTDTQYF	TGTGCCAGCAGCGCGCCGGGACTAGCGGGAGTCAGGACAGATACGCAGTATTTT
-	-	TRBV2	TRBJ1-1	CASSVTGNTEAFF	TGTGCCAGCAGTGTAACAGGGAACACTGAAGCTTTCTTT
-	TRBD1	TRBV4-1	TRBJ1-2	CASSRAGTGNYGYTF	TGCGCCAGCAGCCGAGCCGGGACAGGGAACTATGGCTACACCTTC
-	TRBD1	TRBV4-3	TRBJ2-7	CASSQVNRGYYEQYF	TGCGCCAGCAGCCAAGTTAACAGGGGGTACTACGAGCAGTACTTC
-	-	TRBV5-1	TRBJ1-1	CASSLGQGGDEAFF	TGCGCCAGCAGCTTGGGCCAAGGGGGGGATGAAGCTTTCTTT
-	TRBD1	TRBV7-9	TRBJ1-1	CASSRDRIMNTEAFF	TGTGCCAGCAGCCGGGACAGGATAATGAACACTGAAGCTTTCTTT
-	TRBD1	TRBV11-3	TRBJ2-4	CASSLSGTGQNIQYF	TGTGCCAGCAGCTTAAGCGGGACAGGGCAAAACATTCAGTACTTC
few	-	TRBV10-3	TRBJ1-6	CAISDISASTSPLHF	TGTGCCATTTCCGACATTTCAGCTTCGACCTCACCCCTCCACTTT
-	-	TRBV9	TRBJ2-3	CASSVAGIRTDTQYF	TGTGCCAGCAGCGTAGCGGGGATCCGCACAGATACGCAGTATTTT
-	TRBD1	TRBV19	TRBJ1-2	CASSSGGQANYGYTF	TGTGCCAGTAGTTCCGGTGGACAGGCCAACTATGGCTACACCTTC
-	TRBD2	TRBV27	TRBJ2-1	CASSFGTSGLGEQFF	TGTGCCAGCAGTTTCGGAACTAGCGGCCTAGGAGAGCAGTTCTTC
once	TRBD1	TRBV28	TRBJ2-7	CASSLTPGTGTSGQYF	TGTGCCAGCAGTCTCACGCCCGGGACAGGGACGTCCGGGCAGTACTTC
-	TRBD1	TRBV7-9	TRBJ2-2	CASSFGQGRRWGTGELFF	TGTGCCAGCAGCTTTGGACAGGGTCGAAGATGGGGCACCGGGGAGCTGTTTTTT
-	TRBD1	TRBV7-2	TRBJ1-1	CASGEKGQALNTEAFF	TGTGCCAGCGGGGAGAAGGGACAGGCACTGAACACTGAAGCTTTCTTT
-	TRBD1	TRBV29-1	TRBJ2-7	CSVAGTGGTYEQYF	TGCAGCGTCGCCGGGACAGGGGGCACCTACGAGCAGTACTTC
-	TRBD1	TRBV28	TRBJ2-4	CASTLTGGENIQYF	TGTGCCAGCACCTTGACAGGGGGCGAAAACATTCAGTACTTC
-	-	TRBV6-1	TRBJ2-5	CASSEMGRVETQYF	TGTGCCAGCAGTGAAATGGGGCGAGTTGAGACCCAGTACTTC
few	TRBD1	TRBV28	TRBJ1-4	CASLPGQGHEKLFF	TGTGCCAGTCTTCCGGGACAGGGCCATGAAAAACTGTTTTTT
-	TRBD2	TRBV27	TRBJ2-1	CASSLAGTSGTNEQFF	TGTGCCAGCAGTTTAGCCGGGACTAGCGGGACCAATGAGCAGTTCTTC
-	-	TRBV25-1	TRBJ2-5	CASSEGTGTFQETQYF	TGTGCCAGCAGTGAAGGTACGGGTACGTTCCAAGAGACCCAGTACTTC
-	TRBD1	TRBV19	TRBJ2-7	CASSSGTGGSYEQYF	TGTGCCAGTAGCTCCGGGACAGGGGGCTCCTACGAGCAGTACTTC
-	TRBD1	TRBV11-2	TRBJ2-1	CASSQNRDRGFWYEQFF	TGTGCCAGCAGCCAGAACCGGGACAGGGGTTTTTGGTATGAGCAGTTCTTC
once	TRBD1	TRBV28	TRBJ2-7	CASSLWGDRAYEQYF	TGTGCCAGCAGTTTATGGGGGGACAGGGCCTACGAGCAGTACTTC
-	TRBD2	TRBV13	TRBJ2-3	CASSLVLAGVGDTQYF	TGTGCCAGCAGCTTAGTGCTAGCGGGGGTGGGAGATACGCAGTATTTT
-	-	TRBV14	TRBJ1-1	CASSQDQNTEAFF	TGTGCCAGCAGCCAAGACCAGAACACTGAAGCTTTCTTT